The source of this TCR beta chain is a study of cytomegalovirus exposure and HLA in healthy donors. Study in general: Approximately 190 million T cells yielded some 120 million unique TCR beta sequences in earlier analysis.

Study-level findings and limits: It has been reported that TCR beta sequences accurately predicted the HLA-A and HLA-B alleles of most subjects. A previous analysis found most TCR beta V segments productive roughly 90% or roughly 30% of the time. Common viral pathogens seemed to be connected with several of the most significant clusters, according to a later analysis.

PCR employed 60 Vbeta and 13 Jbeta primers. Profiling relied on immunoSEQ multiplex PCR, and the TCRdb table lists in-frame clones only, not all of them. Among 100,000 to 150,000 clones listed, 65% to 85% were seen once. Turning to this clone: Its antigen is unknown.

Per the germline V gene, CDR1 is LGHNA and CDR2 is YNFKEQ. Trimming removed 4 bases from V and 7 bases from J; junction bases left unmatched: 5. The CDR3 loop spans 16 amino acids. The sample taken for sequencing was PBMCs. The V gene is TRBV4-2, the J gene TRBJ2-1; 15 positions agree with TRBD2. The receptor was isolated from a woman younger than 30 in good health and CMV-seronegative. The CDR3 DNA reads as TGTGCCAGCAGCCGTACCGGGACTAGCGGGGGGAATGAGCAGTTCTTC. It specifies CASSRTGTSGGNEQFF.